This record looks at one TCR beta chain sequence and its context. The antigen is not known. The source of the sample is a study of cytomegalovirus exposure and HLA in healthy donors. Trimming removed 6 bases at V and 8 bases at J, with 16 bases between. This CDR3 is 14 amino acids long. Germline V gene lookup returns CDR1 MDHEN and CDR2 SYDVKM. Separation from the roughly 600-subject first cohort characterized the roughly 120-subject validation cohort, to which the donors belonged. Generated by immunoSEQ multiplex PCR, the TCRdb table keeps only in-frame clones and is missing some. The data show 350,000 or so clones, roughly 88% seen once. Points from the study as a whole: For most TCR sequences rarity was the rule, although some public TCRs occurred in many donors. Confirmation was obtained in vitro that three CMV-associated chains are specific for CMV antigens. TCR clusters originating in the first cohort tended to co-occur in the 120 validation repertoires, according to a later analysis.

Sequenced material: PBMCs. V usage is TRBV28 and J usage is TRBJ1-4; the D gene is possibly TRBD1 (6 bases). The sequence was obtained from a young woman in good health and CMV-seronegative. The CDR3 coding sequence is TGTGCCAGCAGCCCCGGACAGATACGGGAAAAACTGTTTTTT. Translated: CASSPGQIREKLFF.